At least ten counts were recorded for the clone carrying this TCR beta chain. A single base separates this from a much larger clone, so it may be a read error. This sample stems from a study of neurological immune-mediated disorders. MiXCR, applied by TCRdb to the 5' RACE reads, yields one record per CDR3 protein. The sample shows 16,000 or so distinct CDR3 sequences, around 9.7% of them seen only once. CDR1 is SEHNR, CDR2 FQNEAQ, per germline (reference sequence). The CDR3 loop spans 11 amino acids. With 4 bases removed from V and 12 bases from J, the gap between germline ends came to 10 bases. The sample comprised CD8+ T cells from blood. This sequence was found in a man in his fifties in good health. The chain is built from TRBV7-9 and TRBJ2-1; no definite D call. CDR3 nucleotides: TGTGCCAGCAGCTCCCGCTTGGGGCAGTTCTTC. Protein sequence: CASSSRLGQFF.